The rows below give T cell receptor beta chains drawn from one sample of a study of blood T cell repertoires in COVID-19. This table comes from immunoSEQ multiplex PCR, and its TCRdb copy is limited to in-frame clones, with some not included. The sample yields around 80,000 clones, approximately 80% seen once. The sequencing input was peripheral blood. The receptors here all came from a woman aged 70-85 years with acute or convalescent COVID-19. CDR3s leave out the opening cysteine and the closing phenylalanine or tryptophan. Rows may omit the clone size; those that give it use once, few, many or a size class.

j_gene,abundance,v_gene,CDR3aa
TRBJ2-7,-,TRBV2,ASSERTPEQY
TRBJ1-5,few,TRBV4-1,ASSQQTGVGQPQH
TRBJ1-6,-,TRBV3-1/TRBV3-2,ASSPDRGSPLH
TRBJ2-1,-,TRBV3-1/TRBV3-2,ASSDAWSSRYNEQF
TRBJ2-2,once,TRBV2,ASRRTSGGRTGELF
TRBJ1-1,-,TRBV20-1,SALGLTEAF
TRBJ1-3,-,TRBV5-4,ASSPGTASGNTIY
TRBJ2-7,-,TRBV6-6,ASSYGGGSNEQY
TRBJ2-5,-,TRBV7-7,ASSGGLQETQY
TRBJ2-2,-,TRBV5-4,ASSPGTGNTGELF
TRBJ2-7,-,TRBV5-1,ASSLAGQGYEQY
TRBJ2-5,-,TRBV4-3,ASSQDPSGGAETQY
TRBJ1-5,few,TRBV7-2,ASSLDRGNQPQH
TRBJ2-3,-,TRBV18,ASSLAGALSTDTQY
TRBJ1-4,-,TRBV9,ASSSGTGGIGKLF
TRBJ2-1,-,TRBV7-9,ASSPGRTTYNEQF
TRBJ1-1,-,TRBV3-1/TRBV3-2,ASSQDVGQIYMNTEAF
TRBJ1-4,-,TRBV5-1,ASSGQLNEKLF
TRBJ2-3,-,TRBV9,ASSVSLGADTQY
TRBJ1-2,few,TRBV14,ASSQDRVFNYGYT
TRBJ1-1,-,TRBV3-1/TRBV3-2,ASSPGGTPNTEAF
TRBJ2-3,few,TRBV19,ASSRGGGGGTDTQY
TRBJ1-2,-,TRBV6-5,ASSYSQGTNYGYT
TRBJ2-2,-,TRBV6-5,ASSYSGASGELF
TRBJ1-6,-,TRBV2,ASSEGSAVNSPLH
TRBJ1-4,few,TRBV5-8,ASSLVTVYNEKLF
TRBJ1-6,-,TRBV18,ASSPGQSFSPLH
TRBJ2-1,-,TRBV29-1,SVEGQGGNNEQF
TRBJ2-7,-,TRBV5-5,ASSLSVTSVEQY
TRBJ1-5,once,TRBV4-1,ASSQEEEGFKNQPQH
TRBJ1-3,-,TRBV10-3,AIHPTGGNTIY
TRBJ2-5,-,TRBV4-3,ASSHPGLQGTQY
TRBJ1-1,-,TRBV15,ATSRDRGASEAF
TRBJ2-2,-,TRBV9,ASSVAGQGVPINTGELF
TRBJ1-4,-,TRBV7-2,ASSLAQAEKLF
TRBJ2-1,-,TRBV5-5,ASSLGGTGTYNEQF
TRBJ2-3,-,TRBV5-1,ASSTTSGGGTDTQY
TRBJ2-3,-,TRBV7-2,ASSLQTSGRTDTQY
TRBJ1-1,-,TRBV12-3/TRBV12-4,ASSLARKAF
TRBJ1-2,-,TRBV7-2,ASSQRWVNYGYT
TRBJ2-6,-,TRBV27,ASSSGYSGANVLT
TRBJ1-1,-,TRBV6-5,ASSRGTGAF
TRBJ1-2,-,TRBV14,ASSRFMQGAEGSGYT
TRBJ1-2,-,TRBV6-2/TRBV6-3,ASSYRDIYGYT
TRBJ1-4,-,TRBV7-2,ASSLAHPSGEKLF
TRBJ1-1,once,TRBV27,ASSSPDRGFTEAF
TRBJ2-7,-,TRBV5-1,ASTSGGLEQY
TRBJ1-5,-,TRBV19,ASSPTGGDSNQPQH
TRBJ2-7,-,TRBV4-3,ASSQGRTSSAYEQY
TRBJ2-1,-,TRBV10-3,AIRAPSGGAGEQF
TRBJ1-4,-,TRBV5-8,ASSAGQVATNEKLF
TRBJ2-7,few,TRBV4-1,ASSPRLGEGEQY
TRBJ1-6,few,TRBV28,ASRPLRDSSPSSYNSPLH
TRBJ2-5,-,TRBV6-2/TRBV6-3,ASSYDKTGQETQY